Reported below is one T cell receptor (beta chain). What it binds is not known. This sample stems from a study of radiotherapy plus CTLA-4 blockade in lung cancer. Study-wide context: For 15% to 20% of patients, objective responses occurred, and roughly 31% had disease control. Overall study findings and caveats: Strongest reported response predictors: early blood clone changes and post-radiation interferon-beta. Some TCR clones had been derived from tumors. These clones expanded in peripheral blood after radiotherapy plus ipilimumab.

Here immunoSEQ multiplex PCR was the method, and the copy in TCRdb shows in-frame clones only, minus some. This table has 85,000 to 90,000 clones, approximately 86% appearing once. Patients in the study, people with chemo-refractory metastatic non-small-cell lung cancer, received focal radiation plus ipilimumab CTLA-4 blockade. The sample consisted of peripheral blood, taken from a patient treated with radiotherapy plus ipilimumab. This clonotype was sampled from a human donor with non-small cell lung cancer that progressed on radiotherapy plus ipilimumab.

The chain's CDR3 is CASSRSDSGGGELFF. The CDR3 DNA reads TGTGCCAGCAGTCGTAGTGACTCGGGGGGCGGGGAGCTGTTTTTT. The V call is TRBV6-6, the J call TRBJ2-2, with TRBD2 identical over 7 bases. The CDR3 sequence is 15 residues long. The V segment lost 5 bases and the J segment 7 bases; nucleotides outside the gene matches: 10. Germline CDR1 reads MNHNY; CDR2 reads SVGAGI (reference sequence).